The 28 T cell receptor beta chains below come from one sample, sequenced in a study of beta chain features in type 1 diabetes. Study results and caveats: Across all four CD4+ subsets, people with type 1 diabetes showed modestly shorter TCRB CDR3s.

The antigens these receptors bind are not known. Since all of the isolated RNA was reverse transcribed, expressed TCRB transcripts were what got sequenced. Only in-frame clones appear in the TCRdb table, and some are missing; sequencing was by immunoSEQ multiplex PCR. The table lists hundreds of thousands of clones, more than 12% of them singletons, with 0.04% in the top ten. What was sequenced was naive CD4+ T cells from blood. Receptors originate from a man aged 18 to 30 with type 1 diabetes.

A few counts support this clone. This rearrangement joins TRBV28 to TRBJ2-7; 11 nucleotides match TRBD1. J was trimmed by 2 bases and V by 10 bases; bases with no gene match: 7. The germline CDR1 and CDR2 sequences are MDHEN and SYDVKM. The CDR3 extends over 14 amino acids. The CDR3, as DNA: TGTGCCACCTTGGGACAGGGGGGCCCCTACGAGCAGTACTTC. It encodes CATLGQGGPYEQYF.

J is TRBJ1-2 and V is TRBV29-1; a possible D gene is TRBD1 (5 bases). Germline CDR1 and CDR2: SQVTM and ANQGSEA. V dropped 0 bases and J dropped 4 bases, with 12 bases sitting between them. CDR3 size: 14 residues. The CDR3 DNA reads TGCAGCGTTGAAGACCTGAACAGGCCCTATGGCTACACCTTC. Translation: CSVEDLNRPYGYTF.

The rearrangement uses TRBV4-1 and TRBJ1-5; TRBD1 matches at 8 bases. Germline CDR1 is MGHRA and CDR2 is YSYEKL. This CDR3 has 21 residues. The V segment lost 0 bases and the J segment 1 base; nucleotides outside the gene matches: 17. The CDR3 sequence: CASSQDRISTGASRSNQPQHF. The CDR3 DNA reads TGCGCCAGCAGCCAAGATCGGATATCGACAGGGGCTAGCCGGAGCAATCAGCCCCAGCATTTT.

The chain couples TRBV6-5 to TRBJ1-2; unclear D gene. The V end lost 4 bases, the J end lost 10 bases, and 16 bases lay between the germline ends. CDR3 length: 13 amino acids. Germline CDR1 reads MNHEY; CDR2 reads SVGAGI. Here the CDR3 reads CASSLVVRSDYTF. CDR3 in DNA: TGTGCCAGCAGTTTGGTAGTGCGATCCGACTACACCTTC.

A word on this clone: Germline is not matched at one junction end, which may reflect a read error. The same CDR3 can be traced to other DNA sequences in this sample. The genes are TRBV9 and TRBJ1-1; 9 bases map to TRBD1. Germline CDR1 SGDLS, CDR2 YYNGEE. CDR3 size: 16 residues. CDR3 in amino acids: CASSVGLGQGDTEAFF. DNA of the CDR3: TGTGCCAGTAGCGTAGGCCTGGGACAGGGTGACACTGAAGCTTTCTTT.

A few counts support this clone. The chain combines TRBV5-1 with TRBJ2-2; no clear D. The CDR3 is 16 residues long. Per the germline V gene, CDR1 is SGHRS and CDR2 is YFSETQ. The V gene lost 3 bases and the J gene lost 0 bases, with 12 bases spanning the gap. The CDR3 is CASSSTVPSNTGELFF. CDR3 nucleotides: TGCGCCAGCAGCTCTACAGTGCCTTCGAACACCGGGGAGCTGTTTTTT.

This chain uses TRBV5-4 with TRBJ2-3; 10 bases agree with TRBD1. Trimming at V came to 3 bases and at J to 6 bases, leaving 7 bases not matched to a gene. The germline gives CDR1 SGHNT, CDR2 YYREEE (reference sequence). The CDR3 contains 15 residues. In DNA form, the CDR3 reads TGTGCCAGCAGCTCGCCGGGACAGGGGTGGGATACGCAGTATTTT. It is translated as CASSSPGQGWDTQYF.

This clone came up a few times. V usage is TRBV12-2 and J usage is TRBJ1-2. TRBV12-2 is annotated as a pseudogene. The CDR3 consists of 17 residues. CDR3 region: CASRFTLTGQGRYGYTF. The DNA for the CDR3 is TGTGCAAGTCGCTTCACCCTGACTGGCCAGGGACGATATGGCTACACCTTC.

Only a few counts were recorded for this clone. This specimen includes other DNA sequences encoding the same CDR3. The chain combines TRBV7-9 with TRBJ1-1; 8 bases line up with TRBD1. The CDR3 covers 15 residues. The V gene end was trimmed by 5 bases and the J gene end by 0 bases; junction bases not matched to a gene: 5. Germline CDR1 is SEHNR and CDR2 is FQNEAQ (reference sequence). The CDR3 bases are TGTGCCAGCAGCCCCCGACAGGGGATGAACACTGAAGCTTTCTTT. Protein sequence: CASSPRQGMNTEAFF.

The genes are TRBV4-1 and TRBJ2-3; 10 bases are shared with TRBD2. The CDR3 is made up of 15 amino acids. The germline V gene has CDR1 MGHRA and CDR2 YSYEKL. The V and J ends lost 1 base and 4 bases, in that order; junction bases with no gene match: 2. The CDR3 coding sequence is TGCGCCAGCAGCCAAGGTGGACTAGCGGCAGATACGCAGTATTTT. Residues: CASSQGGLAADTQYF.

V and J are TRBV29-1 and TRBJ1-5; the match to TRBD1 covers 8 bases. Germline V gene sequence: CDR1 SQVTM, CDR2 ANQGSEA. The V segment lost 6 bases and the J segment 4 bases; nucleotides outside the gene matches: 5. CDR3 length equals 13 residues. CDR3 sequence reads: CSVLGTGNQPQHF. The CDR3 coding sequence is TGCAGCGTCCTCGGGACAGGAAATCAGCCCCAGCATTTT. Based on the CDR3 plus reference TRBV29-1 and TRBJ1-5, the full variable domain is SAVISQKPSRDICQRGTSLTIQCQVDSQVTMMFWYRQQPGQSLTLIATANQGSEATYESGFVIDKFPISRPNLTFSTLTVSNMSPEDSSIYLCSVLGTGNQPQHFGDGTRLSIL.

This chain uses TRBV11-2 with TRBJ2-1; TRBD1 might be the D (5 bases). The CDR3 is made up of 16 amino acids. The V end lost 1 base, the J end lost 4 bases, and 14 bases lay between the germline ends. Germline V gives CDR1 SGHAT, CDR2 FQNNGV. The CDR3 nucleotides read TGTGCCAGCAGCTTAGCCGCCCCGAAGGGGTACAATGAGCAGTTCTTC. Protein sequence: CASSLAAPKGYNEQFF.

This clone appeared a few times. The chain uses TRBV7-2 and TRBJ2-5; D ambiguous. This CDR3 contains 14 residues. Germline-derived CDR1 and CDR2 are SGHTA and FQGNSA. Trimming took 5 bases from V and 5 from J, leaving 15 bases between them. The CDR3 DNA follows: TGTGCCAGCAGCCCCCGACTCCGAGTGGAGACCCAGTACTTC. It encodes CASSPRLRVETQYF.

A few counts support this clone. The CDR3: CASSGDGTVNEKLFF. Written as DNA, the CDR3 is TGTGCCAGCAGTGGAGACGGGACGGTTAATGAAAAACTGTTTTTT. The chain combines TRBV6-1 with TRBJ1-4, with D tentatively TRBD1 (5 bases). The CDR3 contains 15 residues. V lost 4 bases, J lost 4 bases, and 13 bases lay in between. CDR1 and CDR2 (germline): MNHNS, SASEGT.

A few counts support this clone. The V and J genes are TRBV30 and TRBJ2-7, with unresolved D. Germline V gene lookup returns CDR1 GTSNPN and CDR2 SVGIG (reference sequence). Trimming took 1 base from V and 2 from J, leaving 6 bases between them. The CDR3 contains 12 residues. The CDR3 DNA sequence: TGTGCCTGGAGTGACAGCCCCTACGAGCAGTACTTC. Protein: CAWSDSPYEQYF. The whole variable domain, remainder taken from reference TRBV30 and TRBJ2-7, is SQTIHQWPATLVQPVGSPLSLECTVEGTSNPNLYWYRQAAGRGLQLLFYSVGIGQISSEVPQNLSASRPQDRQFILSSKKLLLSDSGFYLCAWSDSPYEQYFGPGTRLTVT.

This clone was detected only a few times. The chain uses TRBV5-5 and TRBJ2-3; 10 nucleotides align to TRBD2. V lost 4 bases to trimming and J lost 1 base; unmatched junction nucleotides: 6. Germline CDR1 SGHKS, CDR2 YYEKEE (reference sequence). This CDR3 region has 16 residues. The DNA for the CDR3 is TGTGCCAGCAGCCGAACCGGGACTAGCGGCACAGATACGCAGTATTTT. It specifies CASSRTGTSGTDTQYF.

This clone was seen more than once but under ten times. The CDR3 here is CASSPGQGQYSNQPQHF. CDR3 nucleotides: TGTGCCAGCAGCCCGGGCCAGGGGCAGTATAGCAATCAGCCCCAGCATTTT. The chain recombines TRBV28 with TRBJ1-5, with D possibly TRBD1 on 6 matching bases. The length of the CDR3 is 17 residues. Germline assignment: CDR1 MDHEN and CDR2 SYDVKM. Trimming took 6 bases from V and 0 from J, leaving 18 bases between them.

Of note for this clone: Mismatch with germline at one junction end may stem from a read error. The chain links TRBV10-3 to TRBJ1-1; D remains unclear. There are 15 residues in the CDR3. CDR1 is ENHRY and CDR2 is SYGVKD in the germline V gene. Written as DNA, the CDR3 is TGTGCCAGCAGTTACTTAGGTCGTTCGAACACTGAAGCTTTCTTT. Its translation is CASSYLGRSNTEAFF.

As concerns this clone: Other nucleotide sequences from this sample produce the same CDR3. V is TRBV9 and J is TRBJ1-2; possible D gene TRBD1, 6 bases. From germline, CDR1 is SGDLS and CDR2 YYNGEE. There are 14 residues in the CDR3. The V and J ends lost 0 bases and 2 bases respectively, with 8 bases between them. For the CDR3, the DNA is TGTGCCAGCAGCGTAGGTGGACAGAACTATGGCTACACCTTC. Protein: CASSVGGQNYGYTF.

CDR3 loop: CAWRHTGGRNTQYF. DNA for the CDR3: TGTGCCTGGAGACATACAGGGGGCAGAAATACGCAGTATTTT. The chain carries TRBV30 and TRBJ2-3, with 9 bases aligning to TRBD1. Per the germline V gene, CDR1 is GTSNPN and CDR2 is SVGIG (reference sequence). The J segment lost 7 bases and the V segment lost 3 bases, leaving 8 bases of the junction unmatched. The CDR3 runs 14 residues.

The chain employs TRBV29-1 and TRBJ2-1, with D possibly matching TRBD1 (5 bases). The CDR3 contains 12 residues. Germline CDR1 reads SQVTM; CDR2 reads ANQGSEA. Trimming took off 4 bases at V and 4 bases at J, with 8 bases between the two ends. The CDR3 DNA sequence: TGCAGCGTTGGGGGCCTATACAATGAGCAGTTCTTC. It codes for CSVGGLYNEQFF.

This clone was counted between two and nine times. The chain carries TRBV2 and TRBJ2-7; 9 bases map to TRBD1. This CDR3 is built from 13 residues. The J segment lost 2 bases and the V segment lost 10 bases, leaving 6 bases of the junction unmatched. Germline V CDR1 and CDR2: SNHLY, FYNNEI. CDR3 nucleotide sequence: TGTGCCACCGCGACAGGGGGGGCCTACGAGCAGTACTTC. This gives the protein CATATGGAYEQYF.

This clone was counted between two and nine times. The rearrangement joins TRBV7-2 to TRBJ2-5; D gene uncertain. Germline V gene lookup returns CDR1 SGHTA and CDR2 FQGNSA. V was cut by 8 bases and J by 3 bases, with 7 bases left in between. This CDR3 region has 11 residues. This CDR3 is CASGKEETQYF. The CDR3 bases are TGTGCCAGCGGAAAAGAAGAGACCCAGTACTTC.

The chain joins TRBV19 to TRBJ2-2; a weak D match, TRBD1 (5 bases). The germline V and J ends were trimmed by 0 bases and 3 bases, with 5 bases remaining between them. Per germline, CDR1 LNHDA and CDR2 SQIVND (reference sequence). The CDR3 has 14 residues. This chain's CDR3 is CASSIEGHTGELFF. CDR3 coding DNA: TGTGCCAGTAGTATAGAGGGGCACACCGGGGAGCTGTTTTTT.

There are a few counts of this clone. CDR3 coding DNA: TGCAGCGTTGGGGAGGTCAGGGGGCTTGGTCAGCCCCAGCATTTT. This sequence encodes CSVGEVRGLGQPQHF. The chain uses TRBV29-1 and TRBJ1-5; TRBD1 aligns across 8 bases. The CDR3 extends over 15 amino acids. From germline, CDR1 is SQVTM and CDR2 ANQGSEA. V was clipped by 4 bases and J by 6 bases; unmatched bases: 11.

The chain links TRBV10-3 to TRBJ2-3; possible D gene TRBD1, 5 bases. V was trimmed by 6 bases and J by 2 bases, leaving 15 bases between them. This CDR3 is built from 15 residues. Germline CDR1 ENHRY, CDR2 SYGVKD. DNA of the CDR3: TGTGCCATCAGGGCCTGGGGCTCAGCCACAGATACGCAGTATTTT. Translated: CAIRAWGSATDTQYF.

There are a few counts of this clone. The chain employs TRBV9 and TRBJ1-6; TRBD1 matches 7 bases. V shed 0 bases and J 9 bases; nucleotides not matched to a gene: 9. In germline, CDR1 is SGDLS, CDR2 YYNGEE. The CDR3 has 16 residues. DNA for the CDR3: TGTGCCAGCAGCGTAGCTGGTCGAGGGGGCCGTTCACCCCTCCACTTT. This gives the protein CASSVAGRGGRSPLHF. Based on the CDR3 plus reference TRBV9 and TRBJ1-6, the full variable domain is DSGVTQTPKHLITATGQRVTLRCSPRSGDLSVYWYQQSLDQGLQFLIQYYNGEERAKGNILERFSAQQFPDLHSELNLSSLELGDSALYFCASSVAGRGGRSPLHFGNGTRLTVT.

For this clone: The sample holds other DNA sequences that translate to the same CDR3. The J gene is TRBJ2-7, the V gene TRBV18; D not certain. Looked up from germline, CDR1 is KGHSH and CDR2 is LQKENI. This CDR3 is built from 11 residues. V lost 2 bases and J lost 2, with 1 base in between. The CDR3 DNA is TGTGCCAGCTCACCAGCCTACGAGCAGTACTTC. Amino acids: CASSPAYEQYF. The full variable domain, rest sourced from reference TRBV18 and TRBJ2-7, is NAGVMQNPRHLVRRRGQEARLRCSPMKGHSHVYWYRQLPEEGLKFMVYLQKENIIDESGMPKERFSAEFPKEGPSILRIQQVVRGDSAAYFCASSPAYEQYFGPGTRLTVT.